This T cell receptor beta chain was observed in a study of blood T cells in healthy people across ages. Using a J-beta primer mix together with a sample-barcoded 5' primer, a second PCR was run for roughly 6 to 12 cycles. TCRdb re-called the 5' RACE reads with MiXCR, one entry per CDR3 protein. The table shows 1.8 million or so distinct CDR3 sequences, with 35% to 50% occurring only once. Germline loops: CDR1 SGHRS, CDR2 YFSETQ. V was pared by 6 bases and J by 6 bases, with 20 bases of the junction left unmatched. This CDR3 region has 18 residues. V usage is TRBV5-1 and J usage is TRBJ2-3, with 9 nucleotides matching TRBD1. The TCR comes from a human donor in good health. The material sequenced was blood. In nucleotides, the CDR3 is TGCGCCAGCACGACACAAGTCCTGACGGACAGGGGTTTGGATACGCAGTATTTT. Amino acids: CASTTQVLTDRGLDTQYF.